This T cell receptor beta chain was recorded in a study of cytomegalovirus exposure and HLA in healthy donors. In the case of this clone: Its antigen is as yet unknown.

The PCR was carried out with 60 Vbeta primers and 13 Jbeta primers. Generated by immunoSEQ multiplex PCR, the TCRdb table keeps only in-frame clones and is missing some. The sample lists 150,000 or so clones; about 85% were seen once. Germline-derived CDR1 and CDR2 are SGHTA and FQGNSA. There are 17 residues in the CDR3. The V and J ends lost 0 bases and 5 bases, in that order; junction bases with no gene match: 8. Regarding donors, all were healthy bone marrow donors. Points from the study as a whole: Reportedly, HLA-A and HLA-B alleles of most subjects were accurately predicted from TCR beta. One variant, a missense change in DCLRE1C, was linked in a later analysis to TCR beta V- and J-gene trimming. An analysis that came later showed most CMV-associated TCR beta chains appearing HLA-restricted.

This chain links TRBV7-2 with TRBJ2-3; 10 bases align to TRBD2. The sample consisted of PBMCs. The receptor's source is a woman under 30 in good health and CMV-seronegative. The CDR3 sequence: CASSLAPLAGEVDTQYF. The CDR3 DNA follows: TGTGCCAGCAGCTTAGCCCCGCTAGCGGGAGAGGTAGATACGCAGTATTTT.